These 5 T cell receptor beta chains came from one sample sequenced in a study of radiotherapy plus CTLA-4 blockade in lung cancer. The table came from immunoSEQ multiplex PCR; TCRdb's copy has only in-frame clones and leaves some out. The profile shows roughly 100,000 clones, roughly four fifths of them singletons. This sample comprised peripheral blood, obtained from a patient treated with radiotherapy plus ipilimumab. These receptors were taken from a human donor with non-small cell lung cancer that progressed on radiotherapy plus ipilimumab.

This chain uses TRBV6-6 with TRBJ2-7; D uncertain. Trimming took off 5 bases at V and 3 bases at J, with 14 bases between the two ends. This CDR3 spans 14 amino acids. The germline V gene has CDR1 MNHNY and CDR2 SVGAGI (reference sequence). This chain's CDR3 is CASSASRADYEQYV. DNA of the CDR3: TGTGCCAGCAGTGCGAGCCGGGCTGACTACGAGCAGTACGTC.

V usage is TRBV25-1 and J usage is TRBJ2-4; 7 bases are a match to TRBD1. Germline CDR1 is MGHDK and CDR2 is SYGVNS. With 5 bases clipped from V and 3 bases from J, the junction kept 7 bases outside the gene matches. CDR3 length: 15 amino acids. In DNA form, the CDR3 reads TGTGCCAGCAGTTCCACAGGGGACGGCAAAAACATTCAGTACTTC. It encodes CASSSTGDGKNIQYF.

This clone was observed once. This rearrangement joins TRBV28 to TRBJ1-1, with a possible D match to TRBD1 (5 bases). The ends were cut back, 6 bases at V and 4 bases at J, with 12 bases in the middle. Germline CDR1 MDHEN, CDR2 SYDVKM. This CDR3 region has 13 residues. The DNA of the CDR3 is TGTGCCAGCAGAGTCAGACAGTCCACTGAAGCTTTCTTT. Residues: CASRVRQSTEAFF. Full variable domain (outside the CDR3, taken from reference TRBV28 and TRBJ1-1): DVKVTQSSRYLVKRTGEKVFLECVQDMDHENMFWYRQDPGLGLRLIYFSYDVKMKEKGDIPEGYSVSREKKERFSLILESASTNQTSMYLCASRVRQSTEAFFGQGTRLTVV.

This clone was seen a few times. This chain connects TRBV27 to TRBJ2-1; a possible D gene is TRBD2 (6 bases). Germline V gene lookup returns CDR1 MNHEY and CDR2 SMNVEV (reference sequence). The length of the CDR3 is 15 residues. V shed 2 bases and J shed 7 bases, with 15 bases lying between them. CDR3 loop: CASSLSDSGPNEQFF. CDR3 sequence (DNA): TGTGCCAGCAGTTTAAGTGATAGCGGACCTAATGAGCAGTTCTTC.

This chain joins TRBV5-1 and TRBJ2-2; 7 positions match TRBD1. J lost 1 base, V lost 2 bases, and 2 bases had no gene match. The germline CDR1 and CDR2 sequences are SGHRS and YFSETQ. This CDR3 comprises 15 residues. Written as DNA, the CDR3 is TGCGCCAGCAGCTTAGGGGGCCTGAACACCGGGGAGCTGTTTTTT. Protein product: CASSLGGLNTGELFF.